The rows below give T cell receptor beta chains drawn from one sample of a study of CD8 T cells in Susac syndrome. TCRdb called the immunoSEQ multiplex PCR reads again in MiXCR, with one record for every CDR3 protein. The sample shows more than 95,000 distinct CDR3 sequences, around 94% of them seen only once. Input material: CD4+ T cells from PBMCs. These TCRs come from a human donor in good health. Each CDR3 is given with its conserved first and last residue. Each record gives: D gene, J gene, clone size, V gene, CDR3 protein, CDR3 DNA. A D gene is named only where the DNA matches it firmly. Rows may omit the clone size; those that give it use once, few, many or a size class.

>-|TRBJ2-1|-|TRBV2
CASSEKGKFF
TGTGCCAGCAGTGAAAAGGGGAAGTTCTTC
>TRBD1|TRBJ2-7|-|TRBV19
CASSNTGARSSYEQYF
TGTGCCAGTAGTAATACAGGGGCCAGGAGCTCCTACGAGCAGTACTTC
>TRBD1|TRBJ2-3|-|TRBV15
CATSRDRTGPITDTQYF
TGTGCCACCAGCAGAGATAGGACAGGGCCAATTACAGATACGCAGTATTTT
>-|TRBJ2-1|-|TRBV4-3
CASSHGSSSYNEQFF
TGCGCCAGCAGCCATGGTTCGAGCTCCTACAATGAGCAGTTCTTC
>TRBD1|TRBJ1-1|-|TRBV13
CASSLRRQGIGSEAFF
TGTGCCAGCAGCTTACGTCGACAGGGGATTGGATCTGAAGCTTTCTTT
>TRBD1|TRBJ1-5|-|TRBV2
CASSGQGAVQPQHF
TGTGCCAGCAGTGGGCAGGGGGCGGTCCAGCCCCAGCATTTT
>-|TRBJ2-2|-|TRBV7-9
CASSLVAGYTGELFF
TGTGCCAGCAGCTTAGTCGCGGGATACACCGGGGAGCTGTTTTTT
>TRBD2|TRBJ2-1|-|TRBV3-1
CASSQGTRDNEQFF
TGTGCCAGCAGCCAAGGGACTAGAGACAATGAGCAGTTCTTC
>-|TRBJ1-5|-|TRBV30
CAWRDPNRDQPQHF
TGTGCCTGGAGAGACCCCAACAGGGATCAGCCCCAGCATTTT
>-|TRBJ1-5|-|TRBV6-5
CASRALRGIQPQHF
TGTGCCAGCAGAGCCTTAAGGGGTATACAGCCCCAGCATTTT
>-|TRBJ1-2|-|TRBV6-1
CASFQAGRGENYGYTF
TGTGCCAGCTTCCAGGCAGGGAGAGGGGAAAACTATGGCTACACCTTC
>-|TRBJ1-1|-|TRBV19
CASSPRVRANTEAFF
TGTGCCAGTAGCCCCAGGGTCAGGGCGAACACTGAAGCTTTCTTT
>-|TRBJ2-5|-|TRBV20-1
CSARAGSGETQYF
TGCAGTGCCCGGGCGGGATCGGGGGAGACCCAGTACTTC
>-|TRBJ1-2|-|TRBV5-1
CASSPGDKNYGYTF
TGCGCCAGCAGCCCCGGGGACAAGAACTATGGCTACACCTTC
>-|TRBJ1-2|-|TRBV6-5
CASRAGVGNYGYTF
TGTGCCAGCAGGGCGGGGGTGGGCAACTATGGCTACACCTTC
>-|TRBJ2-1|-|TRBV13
CASSLLGGRGNEQFF
TGTGCCAGCAGCTTGTTAGGCGGTAGGGGGAATGAGCAGTTCTTC
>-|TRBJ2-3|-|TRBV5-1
CASSLVPFTDTQYF
TGCGCCAGCAGCTTGGTCCCCTTCACAGATACGCAGTATTTT
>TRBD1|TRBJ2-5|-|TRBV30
CAWGQGDTETQYF
TGTGCCTGGGGACAGGGGGACACAGAGACCCAGTACTTC
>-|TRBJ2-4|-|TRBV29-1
CSVGGGRGYSGNIQYF
TGCAGCGTTGGCGGGGGCAGGGGGTACTCGGGGAACATTCAGTACTTC
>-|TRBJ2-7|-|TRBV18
CASSPPWDTTYEQYF
TGTGCCAGCTCACCACCTTGGGACACAACCTACGAGCAGTACTTC
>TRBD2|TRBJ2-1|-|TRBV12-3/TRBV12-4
CASSMGLAGVFEQFF
TGTGCCAGCAGTATGGGGCTAGCGGGAGTGTTTGAGCAGTTCTTC
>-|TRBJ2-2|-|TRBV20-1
CSARLGGGGFGELFF
TGCAGTGCTAGACTCGGGGGAGGAGGGTTCGGGGAGCTGTTTTTT
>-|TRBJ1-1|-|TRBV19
CATRGLTGSPEVFF
TGTGCCACCCGAGGCCTAACAGGGTCCCCTGAAGTTTTCTTT
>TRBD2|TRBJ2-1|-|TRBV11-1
CASSFERVAGNNEQFF
TGTGCCAGCAGCTTTGAACGGGTAGCGGGAAACAATGAGCAGTTCTTC
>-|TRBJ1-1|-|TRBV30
CAWSKQGTEAFF
TGTGCCTGGAGTAAACAAGGAACTGAAGCTTTCTTT
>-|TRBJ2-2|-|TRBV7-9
CASSWFRVITPGELFF
TGTGCCAGCAGCTGGTTCAGGGTAATAACACCCGGGGAGCTGTTTTTT
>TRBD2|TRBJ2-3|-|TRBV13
CASSSSQREVYTDTQYF
TGTGCCAGCAGCTCCTCCCAGCGGGAGGTCTACACAGATACGCAGTATTTT
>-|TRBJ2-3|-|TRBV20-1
CSATPPGSPSTDTQYF
TGCAGTGCTACCCCACCCGGGAGCCCAAGCACAGATACGCAGTATTTT
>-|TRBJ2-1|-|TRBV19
CASSISEYNEQFF
TGTGCCAGTAGTATTTCCGAATACAATGAGCAGTTCTTC
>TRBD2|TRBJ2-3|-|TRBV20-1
CSARDWTSGRADTQYF
TGCAGTGCTAGAGACTGGACTAGCGGGAGGGCAGATACGCAGTATTTT
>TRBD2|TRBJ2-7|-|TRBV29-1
CSGRSGGEGYEQYF
TGCAGCGGCCGCTCTGGGGGGGAAGGCTACGAGCAGTACTTC
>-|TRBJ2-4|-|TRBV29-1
CSVEKGGQNIQYF
TGCAGCGTTGAAAAGGGGGGACAAAACATTCAGTACTTC
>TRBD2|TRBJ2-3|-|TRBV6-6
CASSYSGGGSADTQYF
TGTGCCAGCAGTTACTCCGGGGGAGGGAGTGCAGATACGCAGTATTTT
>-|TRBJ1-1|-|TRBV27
CASSDRALNTEAFF
TGTGCCAGCAGCGACAGAGCTTTGAACACTGAAGCTTTCTTT
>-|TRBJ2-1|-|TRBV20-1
CSARVEVYNEQFF
TGCAGTGCTAGAGTCGAGGTCTACAATGAGCAGTTCTTC
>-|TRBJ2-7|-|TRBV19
CASRPSTDSYEQYF
TGTGCCAGTAGACCCTCGACCGACTCCTACGAGCAGTACTTC
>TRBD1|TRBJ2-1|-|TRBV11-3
CASSYSDRGGYNEQFF
TGTGCCAGCAGCTATTCCGACAGGGGGGGATACAATGAGCAGTTCTTC
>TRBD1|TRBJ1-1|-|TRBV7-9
CASSMGQGATEAFF
TGTGCCAGCAGCATGGGACAGGGGGCCACTGAAGCTTTCTTT
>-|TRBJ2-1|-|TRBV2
CASSELEIAASYNEQFF
TGTGCCAGCAGTGAACTTGAAATAGCAGCCTCCTACAATGAGCAGTTCTTC
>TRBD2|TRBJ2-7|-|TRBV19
CASSISTSGSYEQYF
TGTGCCAGTAGTATTTCCACTAGCGGGAGTTACGAGCAGTACTTC
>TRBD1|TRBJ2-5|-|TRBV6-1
CASSGPDRQGYQETQYF
TGTGCCAGCAGCGGACCCGATCGACAGGGGTACCAAGAGACCCAGTACTTC
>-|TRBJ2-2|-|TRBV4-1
CASSQEGGITGELFF
TGCGCCAGCAGCCAAGAAGGAGGAATCACCGGGGAGCTGTTTTTT
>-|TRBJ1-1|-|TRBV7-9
CASSSRRGVMRAFF
TGTGCCAGCAGCTCCAGGCGGGGGGTTATGAGAGCTTTCTTT
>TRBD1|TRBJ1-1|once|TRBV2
CASSRDRGRNTEAFF
TGTGCCAGCAGCCGGGACAGGGGGCGGAACACTGAAGCTTTCTTT
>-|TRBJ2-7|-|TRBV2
CASRTDSDEQYF
TGTGCCAGCCGGACAGATTCGGACGAGCAGTACTTC
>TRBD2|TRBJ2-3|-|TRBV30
CAWSAGLAGGTDTQYF
TGTGCCTGGAGTGCGGGACTAGCGGGGGGCACAGATACGCAGTATTTT
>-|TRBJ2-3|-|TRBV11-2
CASSHSRTDTQYF
TGTGCCAGCAGCCATAGCCGTACAGATACGCAGTATTTT
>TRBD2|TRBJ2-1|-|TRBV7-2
CASSDHGLAGASYNEQFF
TGTGCCAGCAGCGACCATGGACTAGCGGGAGCAAGCTACAATGAGCAGTTCTTC